Only a few counts were recorded for the clone carrying this T cell receptor beta chain. As yet, its antigen is unknown. The V gene lost 2 bases and the J gene lost 2 bases, with 13 bases spanning the gap. CDR3 length: 15 residues. Germline assignment: CDR1 LGHNA and CDR2 YSLEER. Preparing the TCRbeta library involved the use of unique molecular identifiers. A single record per CDR3 protein comes from TCRdb applying MiXCR to the PCR reads. The sample lists approximately 120,000 distinct CDR3 sequences, more than 9.5% seen once, with 24% in the top ten. The sample originates from a study of T-cell reconstitution after alpha-beta-depleted transplantation in children. Study outcomes and limitations: Surviving recipient T cells and intrathymic progenitors accounted for some patients' high TCRbeta diversity at day 60.

The receptor comes from a girl less than two years old who had a stem cell transplant for combined immunodeficiency, so the T cells may come from the graft donor. The material was PBMCs, mostly from graft donor cells, obtained 180 days after TCRalphabeta/CD19-depleted stem cell transplant. V usage is TRBV4-3 and J usage is TRBJ2-7; D is unresolved. The CDR3 bases are TGCGCCAGCAGCCAATCCGGGCCCTCCACCTACGAGCAGTACTTC. Translation: CASSQSGPSTYEQYF.